A single sample is the source of the 29 T cell receptor beta chains below, sequenced in a study of T cell changes during pregnancy in multiple sclerosis. The repertoire was sequenced with immunoSEQ multiplex PCR; TCRdb's copy has only in-frame clones and lacks some. The sample carries about 100,000 clones, approximately 92% recorded once. The sample consisted of peripheral blood, taken after pregnancy. All receptors come from a female donor with multiple sclerosis, enrolled in a pregnancy study.

The chain combines TRBV6-4 with TRBJ2-7; TRBD2 aligns across 9 bases. Germline CDR1 reads MRHNA; CDR2 reads SNTAGT. This CDR3 contains 15 residues. J gave up 4 bases and V 7 bases, and 11 bases lay outside the gene matches. CDR3 in amino acids: CASTRLAEINYEQYF. The CDR3 nucleotides read TGTGCCAGCACCAGACTAGCGGAGATTAATTACGAGCAGTACTTC.

V is TRBV6-6 and J is TRBJ1-1; a weak D match, TRBD1 (5 bases). The CDR3 extends over 13 amino acids. Germline assignment: CDR1 MNHNY and CDR2 SVGAGI (reference sequence). The V end lost 4 bases, the J end lost 8 bases, and 14 bases lay between the germline ends. The CDR3 nucleotides are TGTGCCAGCAGTTCCCTCAGGGCGGTCGAAGCTTTCTTT. It specifies CASSSLRAVEAFF.

This clone showed up just once. This chain joins TRBV2 and TRBJ2-1, with 12 bases identical to TRBD2. The germline V gene encodes CDR1 SNHLY and CDR2 FYNNEI. Trimming cost V 8 bases and J 7 bases; bases outside gene matches: 6. The CDR3 sequence is 14 residues long. The DNA of the CDR3 is TGTGCCAGCGATGGACTAGCGGGGCGAAATGAGCAGTTCTTC. Its translation is CASDGLAGRNEQFF.

The rearrangement uses TRBV15 and TRBJ2-5; TRBD2 might be the D (6 bases). V lost 0 bases to trimming and J lost 5 bases, with 13 bases between them. Germline V gives CDR1 LNHNV, CDR2 YYDKDF (reference sequence). The CDR3 contains 15 residues. CDR3 coding DNA: TGTGCCACCAGCAGAGACCGCGGGACGTGGGAGACCCAGTACTTC. Amino acid sequence: CATSRDRGTWETQYF.

The chain joins TRBV7-9 to TRBJ2-4; 7 nucleotides agree with TRBD2. The V gene end was trimmed by 3 bases and the J gene end by 8 bases; junction bases not matched to a gene: 4. From germline, CDR1 is SEHNR and CDR2 FQNEAQ (reference sequence). This CDR3 spans 13 amino acids. This CDR3 reads CASSFSGGDIQYF. CDR3 nucleotides: TGTGCCAGCAGCTTTTCGGGGGGAGACATTCAGTACTTC.

The chain uses TRBV6-1 and TRBJ2-7; possibly TRBD1 for D (6 bases). Germline V gene data show CDR1 as MNHNS and CDR2 as SASEGT. The CDR3 sequence is 14 residues long. The germline V and J ends were trimmed by 1 base and 7 bases, with 14 bases remaining between them. CDR3 in DNA: TGTGCCAGCAGTGAAGACCAGGGGCTCGGAGAGCAGTACTTC. Translated, it gives CASSEDQGLGEQYF.

CDR3 in DNA: TGTGCCAGCAGCCCCCCGGGGGGACGGACCTACGAGCAGTACTTC. This codes for CASSPPGGRTYEQYF. This sequence joins TRBV9 and TRBJ2-7; 7 positions agree with TRBD2. Germline assignment: CDR1 SGDLS and CDR2 YYNGEE. The CDR3 is 15 residues long. The J segment lost 2 bases and the V segment lost 4 bases, leaving 9 bases of the junction unmatched.

The chain recombines TRBV4-1 with TRBJ1-2, with 8 bases that match TRBD1. The germline V gene encodes CDR1 MGHRA and CDR2 YSYEKL. The CDR3 extends over 14 amino acids. V lost 7 bases, J lost 7 bases, and 11 bases stayed unmatched. The CDR3 nucleotides read TGCGCCAGCACCCGAGCCGGACAGGGAGGTGGCTACACCTTC. This encodes CASTRAGQGGGYTF.

The rearrangement links TRBV7-2 to TRBJ1-1; 9 bases are shared with TRBD1. The J segment lost 5 bases and the V segment lost 5 bases, leaving 12 bases of the junction unmatched. Per the germline V gene, CDR1 is SGHTA and CDR2 is FQGNSA. The CDR3 runs 16 residues. CDR3 sequence (DNA): TGTGCCAGCAGCACAAGGACAGGGGCGAGGGGAACTGAAGCTTTCTTT. Translation gives CASSTRTGARGTEAFF.

V is TRBV11-3 and J is TRBJ2-5, with D perhaps matching TRBD2 (6 bases). The V end lost 0 bases, the J end lost 3 bases, and 14 bases lay between the germline ends. This CDR3 region has 16 residues. The germline V gene encodes CDR1 SGHNT and CDR2 YENEEA. Written as DNA, the CDR3 is TGTGCCAGCAGCTTAGACGGCGGGGAGTATAAAGAGACCCAGTACTTC. This codes for CASSLDGGEYKETQYF.

This chain links TRBV2 with TRBJ2-6; D is unclear. This CDR3 is built from 13 residues. V was cut by 11 bases and J by 0 bases, with 8 bases left in between. Germline assignment: CDR1 SNHLY and CDR2 FYNNEI. In DNA, the CDR3 is TGTGCCGCCAGTCGCTCTGGGGCCAACGTCCTGACTTTC. Encoded protein: CAASRSGANVLTF.

The chain links TRBV4-2 to TRBJ1-5; D is possibly TRBD1 (5 bases). This CDR3 is built from 15 residues. The germline V gene has CDR1 LGHNA and CDR2 YNFKEQ. Trimming removed 0 bases from V and 5 bases from J, with 11 bases in between. The CDR3 loop reads CASSQDGQGHQPQHF. The CDR3 region has the DNA TGTGCCAGCAGCCAAGATGGACAAGGACATCAGCCCCAGCATTTT.

V gene TRBV29-1 combines with J gene TRBJ2-2; 8 bases fit TRBD2. V dropped 5 bases and J dropped 1; count of bases not matched to a gene: 12. This CDR3 has 17 amino acids. Germline CDR1 is SQVTM and CDR2 is ANQGSEA. CDR3 protein: CSVQSRAGARNTGELFF. DNA of the CDR3: TGCAGCGTTCAGTCTCGAGCGGGAGCCCGGAACACCGGGGAGCTGTTTTTT.

This clone was picked up a small number of times. The chain employs TRBV27 and TRBJ1-1; possibly TRBD1 for D (5 bases). This CDR3 is 13 amino acids long. With 3 bases removed from V and 1 base from J, the gap between germline ends came to 6 bases. Germline V gene lookup returns CDR1 MNHEY and CDR2 SMNVEV (reference sequence). Written as DNA, the CDR3 is TGTGCCAGCAGTTTTGGGGCGAACACTGAAGCTTTCTTT. Protein product: CASSFGANTEAFF.

This clone was counted a single time. The CDR3 spells CASSASPMILYEQYF. CDR3 in DNA: TGTGCCAGCAGCGCGAGCCCGATGATTCTTTACGAGCAGTACTTC. This chain connects TRBV9 to TRBJ2-7; D not resolved. V was clipped by 3 bases and J by 4 bases, with 17 bases between them. CDR3 length: 15 residues. Germline V gene data show CDR1 as SGDLS and CDR2 as YYNGEE.

This chain connects TRBV5-4 to TRBJ2-2, with a weak D call TRBD1 (5 bases). V shed 4 bases and J shed 0 bases, with 10 bases lying between them. From germline, CDR1 is SGHNT and CDR2 YYREEE (reference sequence). The length of the CDR3 is 15 residues. The CDR3 region has the DNA TGTGCCAGCAGCCGAGACAGACCGAACACCGGGGAGCTGTTTTTT. Its translation: CASSRDRPNTGELFF.

In this sample, this clone turned up once. V usage is TRBV4-1 and J usage is TRBJ2-5; maybe TRBD2 (5 bases). CDR3 length: 19 residues. Germline assignment: CDR1 MGHRA and CDR2 YSYEKL. The germline V and J ends were trimmed by 0 bases and 4 bases, with 24 bases remaining between them. CDR3 sequence reads: CASSQDRVGARGWGETQYF. The CDR3 region has the DNA TGCGCCAGCAGCCAAGATCGGGTGGGAGCCCGAGGATGGGGAGAGACCCAGTACTTC.

This clone was counted once. The chain has TRBV4-3 and TRBJ2-7; TRBD1 is a possible D gene (6 bases). The CDR3 runs to 13 residues. CDR1 LGHNA and CDR2 YSLEER come from the germline V gene. Between the trimmed V and J ends, which lost 4 bases and 2 bases, there was a span of 9 bases. Written as DNA, the CDR3 is TGCGCCAGCAGCCGTGGACAGACCTACGAGCAGTACTTC. Its translation: CASSRGQTYEQYF.

This rearrangement joins TRBV18 to TRBJ2-7; 7 nucleotides agree with TRBD2. Germline V gives CDR1 KGHSH, CDR2 LQKENI. CDR3 size: 15 residues. Trimming at V came to 2 bases and at J to 2 bases, leaving 6 bases not matched to a gene. The chain's CDR3 is CASSPKRGGPYEQYF. Here the CDR3 DNA reads TGTGCCAGCTCACCAAAGCGGGGTGGGCCCTACGAGCAGTACTTC.

The chain couples TRBV11-3 to TRBJ2-4; no definite D call. V was cut by 5 bases and J by 8 bases, with 19 bases left in between. The CDR3 length is 15 residues. Germline loops: CDR1 SGHNT, CDR2 YENEEA. This CDR3 is CASSPLGSISDIQYF. The CDR3 DNA is TGTGCCAGCAGCCCGCTCGGTAGCATTTCGGACATTCAGTACTTC.

V is TRBV7-3 and J is TRBJ2-3; no clear D. This CDR3 is built from 14 residues. The V end lost 2 bases, the J end lost 3 bases, and 9 bases lay between the germline ends. Germline CDR1 and CDR2: SGHTA and FQGTGA. The CDR3 DNA sequence: TGTGCCAGCAGCTTATTCCCGCGGACAGATACGCAGTATTTT. This encodes CASSLFPRTDTQYF.

The chain employs TRBV5-1 and TRBJ1-1, with TRBD1 matching 10 bases. Trimming removed 5 bases from V and 4 bases from J; junction bases left unmatched: 2. The germline CDR1 and CDR2 sequences are SGHRS and YFSETQ. The length of the CDR3 is 13 residues. The CDR3 here is CASRRTGGTEAFF. The CDR3, as DNA: TGCGCCAGCAGACGGACAGGGGGCACTGAAGCTTTCTTT.

V usage is TRBV19 and J usage is TRBJ2-2, with D perhaps TRBD1 (6 bases). Between the trimmed V and J ends, which lost 0 bases and 4 bases, there was a span of 15 bases. The germline gives CDR1 LNHDA, CDR2 SQIVND (reference sequence). This CDR3 comprises 17 residues. CDR3 in DNA: TGTGCCAGTAGTATAGATTATAGGGGACATACCACCGGGGAGCTGTTTTTT. It translates to CASSIDYRGHTTGELFF.

The chain is built from TRBV9 and TRBJ2-3, with 7 bases matching TRBD2. The CDR3 is 14 residues long. Germline CDR1 is SGDLS and CDR2 is YYNGEE. V was clipped by 3 bases and J by 5 bases; unmatched bases: 6. The CDR3 loop reads CASSGHLAVDTQYF. In DNA form, the CDR3 reads TGTGCCAGCAGCGGCCATCTAGCGGTAGATACGCAGTATTTT.

V and J are TRBV5-4 and TRBJ2-5; TRBD1 matches at 9 bases. The CDR3 has 14 residues. CDR1 and CDR2 (germline): SGHNT, YYREEE (reference sequence). Trimming took 5 bases from V and 4 from J; bases not matched to a gene: 6. As DNA, the CDR3 is TGTGCCAGCAGGGAGGACAGGGGTGGAGAGACCCAGTACTTC. It specifies CASREDRGGETQYF.

In its sample, this clone was seen a few times. J is TRBJ1-1 and V is TRBV9; D may be TRBD1 (5 bases). Deletions cut 4 bases from V and 11 bases from J, with 15 bases between. The CDR3 sequence is 12 residues long. Germline V CDR1 and CDR2: SGDLS, YYNGEE. The CDR3 loop reads CASSPPGGSAFF. CDR3 in DNA: TGTGCCAGCAGCCCCCCCGGGGGGAGTGCTTTCTTT.

The chain recombines TRBV5-1 with TRBJ2-2, with a tentative D call TRBD1 (6 bases). CDR3 length: 16 amino acids. The ends were cut back, 4 bases at V and 2 bases at J, with 15 bases in the middle. Looked up from germline, CDR1 is SGHRS and CDR2 is YFSETQ. CDR3 sequence (DNA): TGCGCCAGCAGCGCGCTCCCGGGACACAACACCGGGGAGCTGTTTTTT. Translation gives CASSALPGHNTGELFF. Full variable domain (rest looked up from reference TRBV5-1 and TRBJ2-2): KAGVTQTPRYLIKTRGQQVTLSCSPISGHRSVSWYQQTPGQGLQFLFEYFSETQRNKGNFPGRFSGRQFSNSRSEMNVSTLELGDSALYLCASSALPGHNTGELFFGEGSRLTVL.

The chain is built from TRBV2 and TRBJ1-3, with no clear D. V gave up 4 bases and J gave up 5 bases, with 6 bases separating them. The CDR3 runs 12 residues. The germline gives CDR1 SNHLY, CDR2 FYNNEI. CDR3 amino acids: CASSVFRNTIYF. The CDR3 coding sequence is TGTGCCAGCAGTGTCTTCCGAAACACCATATATTTT.

V and J are TRBV5-1 and TRBJ2-7; 9 bases are shared with TRBD2. CDR1 is SGHRS and CDR2 is YFSETQ in the germline V gene. Trimming removed 6 bases from V and 3 bases from J; junction bases left unmatched: 7. The CDR3 has 14 residues. For the CDR3, the DNA is TGCGCCAGCAAGTTGACTAGCGGCGGCTACGAGCAGTACTTC. This sequence encodes CASKLTSGGYEQYF. The full variable domain, completed using reference TRBV5-1 and TRBJ2-7, is KAGVTQTPRYLIKTRGQQVTLSCSPISGHRSVSWYQQTPGQGLQFLFEYFSETQRNKGNFPGRFSGRQFSNSRSEMNVSTLELGDSALYLCASKLTSGGYEQYFGPGTRLTVT.